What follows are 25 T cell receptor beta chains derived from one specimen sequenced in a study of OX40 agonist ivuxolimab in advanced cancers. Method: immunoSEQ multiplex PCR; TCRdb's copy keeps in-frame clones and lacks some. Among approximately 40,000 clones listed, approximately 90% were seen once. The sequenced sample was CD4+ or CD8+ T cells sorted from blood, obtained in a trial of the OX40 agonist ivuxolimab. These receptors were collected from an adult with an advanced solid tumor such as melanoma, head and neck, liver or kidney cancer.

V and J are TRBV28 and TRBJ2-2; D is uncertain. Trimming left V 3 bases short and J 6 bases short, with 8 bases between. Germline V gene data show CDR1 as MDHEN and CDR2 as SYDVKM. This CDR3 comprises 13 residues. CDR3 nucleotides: TGTGCCAGCAGTTTGGGCATACCCGGGGAGCTGTTTTTT. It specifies CASSLGIPGELFF.

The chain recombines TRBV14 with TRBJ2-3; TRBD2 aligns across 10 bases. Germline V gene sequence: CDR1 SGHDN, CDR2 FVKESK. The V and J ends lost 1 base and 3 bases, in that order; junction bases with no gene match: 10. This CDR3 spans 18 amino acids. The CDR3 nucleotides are TGTGCCAGCAGCCAAGGTCGGCTAGCGGGAGTCGGGACAGATACGCAGTATTTT. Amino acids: CASSQGRLAGVGTDTQYF.

The CDR3 DNA is TGCAGCGTTGAGGCTAGCGGGAGAGCATACGAGCAGTACTTC. Translating gives CSVEASGRAYEQYF. The gene calls are TRBV29-1 and TRBJ2-7; 10 positions match TRBD2. The ends lost 3 bases at V and 4 bases at J; junction bases unmatched: 6. CDR1 is SQVTM, CDR2 ANQGSEA, per germline. CDR3 length: 14 amino acids.

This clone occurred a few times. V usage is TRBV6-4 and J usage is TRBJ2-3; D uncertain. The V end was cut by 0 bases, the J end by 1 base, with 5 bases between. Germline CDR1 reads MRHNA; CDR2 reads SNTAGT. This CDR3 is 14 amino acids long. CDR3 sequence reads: CASSDSEGTDTQYF. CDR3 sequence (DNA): TGTGCCAGCAGTGACTCCGAAGGCACAGATACGCAGTATTTT.

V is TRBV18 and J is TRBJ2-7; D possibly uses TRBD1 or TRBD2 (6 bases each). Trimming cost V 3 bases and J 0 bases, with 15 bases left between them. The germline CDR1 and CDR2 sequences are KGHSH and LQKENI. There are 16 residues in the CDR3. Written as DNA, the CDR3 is TGTGCCAGCTCACCCCGCGGGACAAGGAGCTCCTACGAGCAGTACTTC. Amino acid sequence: CASSPRGTRSSYEQYF.

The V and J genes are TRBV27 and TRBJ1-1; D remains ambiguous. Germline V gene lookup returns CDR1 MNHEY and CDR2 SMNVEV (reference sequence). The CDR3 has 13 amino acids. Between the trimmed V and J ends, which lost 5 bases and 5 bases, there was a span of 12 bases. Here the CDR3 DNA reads TGTGCCAGCAGTCCGAGGCGGAGGACTGAAGCTTTCTTT. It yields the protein CASSPRRRTEAFF.

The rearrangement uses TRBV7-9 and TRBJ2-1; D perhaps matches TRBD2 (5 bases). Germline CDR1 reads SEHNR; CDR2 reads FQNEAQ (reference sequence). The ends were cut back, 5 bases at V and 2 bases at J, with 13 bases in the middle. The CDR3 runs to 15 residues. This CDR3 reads CASSPPGRTYNEQFF. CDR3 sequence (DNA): TGTGCCAGCAGCCCCCCGGGGAGAACCTACAATGAGCAGTTCTTC.

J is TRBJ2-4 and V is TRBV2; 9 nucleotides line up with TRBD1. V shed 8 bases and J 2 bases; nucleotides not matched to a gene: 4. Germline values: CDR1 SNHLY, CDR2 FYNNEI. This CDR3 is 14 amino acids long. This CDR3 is CASEGQGSKNIQYF. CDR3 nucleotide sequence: TGTGCCAGCGAGGGACAGGGATCCAAAAACATTCAGTACTTC.

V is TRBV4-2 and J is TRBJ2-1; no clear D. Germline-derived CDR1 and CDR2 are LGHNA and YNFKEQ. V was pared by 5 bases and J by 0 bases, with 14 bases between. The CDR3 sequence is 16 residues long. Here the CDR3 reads CASSLALISSYNEQFF. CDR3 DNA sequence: TGTGCCAGCAGCTTGGCGCTTATAAGCTCCTACAATGAGCAGTTCTTC.

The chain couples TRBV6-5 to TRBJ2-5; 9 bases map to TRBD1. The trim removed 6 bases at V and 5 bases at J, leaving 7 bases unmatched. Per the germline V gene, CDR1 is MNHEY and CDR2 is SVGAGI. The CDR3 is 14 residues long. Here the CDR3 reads CASRSRGTGETQYF. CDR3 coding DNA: TGTGCCAGCAGATCCCGTGGGACAGGGGAGACCCAGTACTTC.

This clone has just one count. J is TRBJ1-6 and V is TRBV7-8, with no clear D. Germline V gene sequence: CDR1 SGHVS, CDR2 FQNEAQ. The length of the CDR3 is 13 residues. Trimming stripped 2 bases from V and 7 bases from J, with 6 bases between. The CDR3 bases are TGTGCCAGCAGCTTATATCTGAATTCACCCCTCCACTTT. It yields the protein CASSLYLNSPLHF.

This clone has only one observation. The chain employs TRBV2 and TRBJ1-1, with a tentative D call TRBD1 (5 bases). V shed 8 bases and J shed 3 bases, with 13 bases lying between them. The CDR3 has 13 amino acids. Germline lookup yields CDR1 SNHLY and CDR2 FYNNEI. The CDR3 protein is CASQGVGDTEAFF. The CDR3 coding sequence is TGTGCCAGCCAGGGAGTTGGGGACACTGAAGCTTTCTTT. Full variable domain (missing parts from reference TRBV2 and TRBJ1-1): EPEVTQTPSHQVTQMGQEVILRCVPISNHLYFYWYRQILGQKVEFLVSFYNNEISEKSEIFDDQFSVERPDGSNFTLKIRSTKLEDSAMYFCASQGVGDTEAFFGQGTRLTVV.

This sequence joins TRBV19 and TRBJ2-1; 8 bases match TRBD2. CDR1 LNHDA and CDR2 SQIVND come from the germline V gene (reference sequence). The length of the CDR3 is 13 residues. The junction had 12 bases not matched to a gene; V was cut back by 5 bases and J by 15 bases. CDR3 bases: TGTGCCAGTAGTCAAAAACTAGCGGCGCTTACGTTCTTC. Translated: CASSQKLAALTFF.

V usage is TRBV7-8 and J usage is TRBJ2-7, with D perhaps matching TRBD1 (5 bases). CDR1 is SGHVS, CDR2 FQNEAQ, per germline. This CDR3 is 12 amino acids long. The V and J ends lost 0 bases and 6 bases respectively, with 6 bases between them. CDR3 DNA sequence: TGTGCCAGCAGCTTAGCAGGGGTCGAGCAGTACTTC. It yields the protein CASSLAGVEQYF.

The CDR3 sequence is CATSRDFGVAGVYEQFF. The CDR3 region has the DNA TGTGCCACCAGCAGAGATTTCGGGGTAGCGGGAGTCTATGAGCAGTTCTTC. J is TRBJ2-1 and V is TRBV15; 9 nucleotides line up with TRBD2. Germline V gives CDR1 LNHNV, CDR2 YYDKDF (reference sequence). The CDR3 has 17 residues. Losses at the gene ends were 0 bases for V and 8 bases for J; bases not matched to a gene: 11.

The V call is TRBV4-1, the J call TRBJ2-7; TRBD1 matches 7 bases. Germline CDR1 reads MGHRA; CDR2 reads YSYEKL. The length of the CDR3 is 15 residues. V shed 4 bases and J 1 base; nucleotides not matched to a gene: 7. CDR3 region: CASSRAGTESYEQYF. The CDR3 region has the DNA TGCGCCAGCAGCCGGGCTGGGACAGAATCCTACGAGCAGTACTTC.

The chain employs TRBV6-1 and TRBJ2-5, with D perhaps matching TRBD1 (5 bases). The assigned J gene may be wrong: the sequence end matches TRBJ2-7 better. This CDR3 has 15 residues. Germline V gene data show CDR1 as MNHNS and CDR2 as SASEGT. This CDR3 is CASSGLGPGSYEQYF. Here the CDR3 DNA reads TGTGCCAGCAGCGGCTTGGGGCCAGGGTCCTACGAGCAGTACTTC.

The CDR3 is CAWSFLGTTEAFF. The CDR3 DNA follows: TGTGCCTGGAGTTTTTTAGGGACCACTGAAGCTTTCTTT. This rearrangement joins TRBV30 to TRBJ1-1; maybe TRBD1 (5 bases). The CDR3 has 13 amino acids. Between the trimmed V and J ends, which lost 2 bases and 4 bases, there was a span of 11 bases. The germline V gene has CDR1 GTSNPN and CDR2 SVGIG (reference sequence).

The CDR3 region is CASSPDSMRDEQFF. The CDR3 DNA sequence: TGTGCCAGCTCACCGGACAGCATGAGAGATGAGCAGTTCTTC. V and J are TRBV18 and TRBJ2-1, with TRBD1 as a possible D gene (6 bases). V was trimmed by 3 bases and J by 8 bases, leaving 14 bases between them. The length of the CDR3 is 14 residues. CDR1 KGHSH and CDR2 LQKENI come from the germline V gene.

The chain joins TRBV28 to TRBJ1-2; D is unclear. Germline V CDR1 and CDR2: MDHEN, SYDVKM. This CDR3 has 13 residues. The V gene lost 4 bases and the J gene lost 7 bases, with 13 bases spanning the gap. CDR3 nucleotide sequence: TGTGCCAGCAGTTCTGTACGACTAACTGGCTACACCTTC. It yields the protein CASSSVRLTGYTF.

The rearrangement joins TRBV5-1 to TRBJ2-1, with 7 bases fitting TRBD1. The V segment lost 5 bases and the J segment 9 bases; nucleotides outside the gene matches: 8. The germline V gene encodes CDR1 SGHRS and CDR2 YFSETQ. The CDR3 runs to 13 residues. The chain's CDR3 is CASRVDRAPEQFF. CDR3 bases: TGCGCCAGCAGGGTTGACAGGGCTCCTGAGCAGTTCTTC.

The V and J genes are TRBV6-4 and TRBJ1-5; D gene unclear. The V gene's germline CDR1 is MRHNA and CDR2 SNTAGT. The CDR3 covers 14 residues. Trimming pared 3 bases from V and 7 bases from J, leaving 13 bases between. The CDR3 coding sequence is TGTGCCAGCAGTGAATATCCCATGGGGCAGCCCCAGCATTTT. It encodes CASSEYPMGQPQHF.

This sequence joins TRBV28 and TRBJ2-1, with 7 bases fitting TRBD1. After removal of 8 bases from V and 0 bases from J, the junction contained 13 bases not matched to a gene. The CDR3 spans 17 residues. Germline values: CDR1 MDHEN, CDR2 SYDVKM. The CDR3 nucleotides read TGTGCCAGCGGATATACAGGGGCCCGGAGCTCCTACAATGAGCAGTTCTTC. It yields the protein CASGYTGARSSYNEQFF. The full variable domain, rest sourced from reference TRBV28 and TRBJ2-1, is DVKVTQSSRYLVKRTGEKVFLECVQDMDHENMFWYRQDPGLGLRLIYFSYDVKMKEKGDIPEGYSVSREKKERFSLILESASTNQTSMYLCASGYTGARSSYNEQFFGPGTRLTVL.

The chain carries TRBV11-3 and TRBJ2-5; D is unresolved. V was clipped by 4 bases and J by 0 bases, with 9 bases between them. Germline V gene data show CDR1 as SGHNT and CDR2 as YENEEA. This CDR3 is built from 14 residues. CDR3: CASSWRSNQETQYF. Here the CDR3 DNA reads TGTGCCAGCAGCTGGCGGAGCAACCAAGAGACCCAGTACTTC. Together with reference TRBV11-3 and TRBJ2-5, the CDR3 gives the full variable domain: EAGVVQSPRYKIIEKKQPVAFWCNPISGHNTLYWYLQNLGQGPELLIRYENEEAVDDSQLPKDRFSAERLKGVDSTLKIQPAELGDSAVYLCASSWRSNQETQYFGPGTRLLVL.

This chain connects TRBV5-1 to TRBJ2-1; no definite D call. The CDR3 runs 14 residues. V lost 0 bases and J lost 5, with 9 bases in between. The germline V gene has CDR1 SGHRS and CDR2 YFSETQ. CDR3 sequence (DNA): TGCGCCAGCAGCTTGGGTTCAATTAACAATGAGCAGTTCTTC. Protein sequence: CASSLGSINNEQFF.